The rows below give T cell receptor beta chains drawn from one sample of a study of T cell responses to AZD1222 COVID-19 vaccine. Sequencing was performed with immunoSEQ multiplex PCR; in TCRdb, only in-frame clones are kept and a portion is missing. Of approximately 100,000 clones in the sample, 87% were seen once. The source was peripheral blood, collected on day 0 of AZD1222 vaccination. These receptors were obtained from an adult in good health. CDR3s include the opening cysteine and the closing phenylalanine or tryptophan. Each record gives: V gene, J gene, clone size, D gene, CDR3 DNA, CDR3 protein. The D gene is left open where the match is weak. Size tells how often a clone was seen (once, few, many) or the class of an expanded clone, and some rows leave it out.

v_call: TRBV7-9; j_call: TRBJ2-5; clone_size: .; d_call: TRBD1; cdr3_nt: TGTGCCAGCAGCTTCGCGGCCCGGACAGGGCTAAAGAGGTCCCAGTACTTC; cdr3_aa: CASSFAARTGLKRSQYF
v_call: TRBV5-1; j_call: TRBJ2-3; clone_size: .; d_call: .; cdr3_nt: TGCGCCAGCAGCTACGGGGAAACGCAGTATTTT; cdr3_aa: CASSYGETQYF
v_call: TRBV7-2; j_call: TRBJ1-6; clone_size: .; d_call: .; cdr3_nt: TGTGCCAGCAGCTTAAACGGGGGAGATAATTCACCCCTCCACTTT; cdr3_aa: CASSLNGGDNSPLHF
v_call: TRBV6-5; j_call: TRBJ2-2; clone_size: .; d_call: .; cdr3_nt: TGTGCCAGCAGTTACCTGGGGGAGCTGTTTTTT; cdr3_aa: CASSYLGELFF
v_call: TRBV19; j_call: TRBJ1-5; clone_size: .; d_call: .; cdr3_nt: TGTGCCAGTAGTAGCGGAGGAGCTAGCAATCAGCCCCAGCATTTT; cdr3_aa: CASSSGGASNQPQHF
v_call: TRBV10-2; j_call: TRBJ2-7; clone_size: .; d_call: TRBD2; cdr3_nt: TGCGCCAGCAGTGAGCTAGGGCGGGGGGCCTACGAGCAGTACTTC; cdr3_aa: CASSELGRGAYEQYF
v_call: TRBV5-5; j_call: TRBJ2-7; clone_size: once; d_call: .; cdr3_nt: TGTGCCAGCCAGGGCAGTAACTACGAGCAGTACTTC; cdr3_aa: CASQGSNYEQYF
v_call: TRBV5-6; j_call: TRBJ2-2; clone_size: .; d_call: .; cdr3_nt: TGTGCCAGCAGCGTGACCGGGGAGCTGTTTTTT; cdr3_aa: CASSVTGELFF
v_call: TRBV30; j_call: TRBJ1-5; clone_size: .; d_call: TRBD1; cdr3_nt: TGTGCCTGGAGTGTAGGGAGACAGGGGGTAAGAAATCAGCCCCAGCATTTT; cdr3_aa: CAWSVGRQGVRNQPQHF
v_call: TRBV27; j_call: TRBJ2-7; clone_size: .; d_call: TRBD1; cdr3_nt: TGTGCCAGCAGTCCACAGGGACAGGGGCTCTACGAGCAGTACTTC; cdr3_aa: CASSPQGQGLYEQYF